The next 18 T cell receptor beta chains were all read from a single sample in a study of CD8 T cells in Susac syndrome. Reverse transcription used roughly 0.45 to 1 ug RNA and random hexamers. Via MiXCR, TCRdb re-called the immunoSEQ multiplex PCR reads, giving one row per CDR3 protein. The sample records 180,000 or so distinct CDR3 sequences, about 94% being singletons. The source material was CD4+ T cells from PBMCs. These receptors all come from a human donor in good health.

The V call is TRBV20-1, the J call TRBJ2-5; D uncertain. Trimming stripped 5 bases from V and 4 bases from J, with 5 bases between. Looked up from germline, CDR1 is DFQATT and CDR2 is SNEGSKA (reference sequence). The CDR3 is 10 amino acids. CDR3 DNA: TGCAGTGCTCCTCTAGAGACCCAGTACTTC. This encodes CSAPLETQYF.

The chain uses TRBV29-1 and TRBJ2-7; D is unclear. Trimming took 5 bases from V and 8 from J, leaving 10 bases between them. Germline V lookup: CDR1 SQVTM, CDR2 ANQGSEA. The CDR3 has 10 amino acids. The chain's CDR3 is CSVKGSKQYF. CDR3 nucleotide sequence: TGCAGCGTTAAAGGTAGTAAGCAGTACTTC.

The chain combines TRBV27 with TRBJ1-1; a weak D match, TRBD1 (5 bases). In germline, CDR1 is MNHEY, CDR2 SMNVEV (reference sequence). This CDR3 has 14 amino acids. V dropped 6 bases and J dropped 1 base, with 12 bases sitting between them. The DNA for the CDR3 is TGTGCCAGCAGCCAGGGACGGGAGAACACTGAAGCTTTCTTT. It specifies CASSQGRENTEAFF.

The chain combines TRBV6-6 with TRBJ1-3; TRBD1 might be the D (6 bases). Deletions cut 2 bases from V and 1 base from J, with 12 bases between. The CDR3 sequence is 16 residues long. Germline CDR1 MNHNY, CDR2 SVGAGI (reference sequence). The CDR3 DNA sequence: TGTGCCAGCAGTTACCTGGACAGACGATCTGGAAACACCATATATTTT. Translated, it gives CASSYLDRRSGNTIYF.

The V call is TRBV30, the J call TRBJ1-3; D unclear. CDR3 length: 11 residues. Trimming left V 2 bases short and J 6 bases short, with 5 bases between. Germline CDR1 reads GTSNPN; CDR2 reads SVGIG (reference sequence). CDR3: CAWSQPNTIYF. In DNA form, the CDR3 reads TGTGCCTGGAGTCAGCCAAACACCATATATTTT.

This sequence joins TRBV3-1 and TRBJ2-3; no clear D gene. This CDR3 has 13 amino acids. Between the trimmed V and J ends, which lost 0 bases and 3 bases, there was a span of 4 bases. Germline lookup yields CDR1 LGHDT and CDR2 YNNKEL (reference sequence). DNA of the CDR3: TGTGCCAGCAGCCAAGAAATAACAGATACGCAGTATTTT. Amino acid sequence: CASSQEITDTQYF.

This chain joins TRBV7-3 and TRBJ2-7, with TRBD1 identical over 8 bases. CDR3 size: 14 residues. Germline V gene sequence: CDR1 SGHTA, CDR2 FQGTGA. J gave up 3 bases and V 3 bases, and 4 bases lay outside the gene matches. This CDR3 reads CASSLTGAFYEQYF. CDR3 DNA: TGTGCCAGCAGCTTGACAGGGGCATTCTACGAGCAGTACTTC. Full variable domain (remainder filled in from reference TRBV7-3 and TRBJ2-7): GAGVSQTPSNKVTEKGKYVELRCDPISGHTALYWYRQSLGQGPEFLIYFQGTGAADDSGLPNDRFFAVRPEGSVSTLKIQRTERGDSAVYLCASSLTGAFYEQYFGPGTRLTVT.

A single count supports this clonotype. The rearrangement joins TRBV29-1 to TRBJ2-5; D uncertain. Germline loops: CDR1 SQVTM, CDR2 ANQGSEA. The CDR3 length is 12 residues. V lost 4 bases and J 5 bases, leaving 11 bases between the germline ends. The CDR3 region is CSVVEGSETQYF. The CDR3 DNA sequence: TGCAGCGTTGTGGAAGGGTCCGAGACCCAGTACTTC.

The chain recombines TRBV27 with TRBJ1-1, with 9 bases that match TRBD1. The CDR3 sequence is 14 residues long. V was clipped by 6 bases and J by 8 bases; unmatched bases: 10. Looked up from germline, CDR1 is MNHEY and CDR2 is SMNVEV (reference sequence). The CDR3 DNA follows: TGTGCCAGCAGCAGAACAGGGGGCAGTCCGGAAGCTTTCTTT. Translation gives CASSRTGGSPEAFF.

This chain connects TRBV20-1 to TRBJ2-1; 9 bases map to TRBD2. CDR3 size: 12 residues. With 1 base clipped from V and 12 bases from J, the junction kept 4 bases outside the gene matches. Germline CDR1 is DFQATT and CDR2 is SNEGSKA (reference sequence). CDR3 sequence (DNA): TGCAGTGCTAGAGCTGCGGGAGGGTCGCAGTTCTTC. Encoded protein: CSARAAGGSQFF.

This clonotype was seen once. In nucleotides, the CDR3 is TGTGCCAGTAGTATTCGGACTAGCGGGAGTAGTACAGATACGCAGTATTTT. Its translation: CASSIRTSGSSTDTQYF. The V and J genes are TRBV19 and TRBJ2-3; 13 nucleotides match TRBD2. This CDR3 is built from 17 residues. In germline, CDR1 is LNHDA, CDR2 SQIVND (reference sequence). J lost 3 bases, V lost 3 bases, and 6 bases had no gene match.

The CDR3: CASSYSIGQGAGNEQFF. CDR3 bases: TGTGCCAGCAGTTACTCGATAGGACAGGGGGCTGGCAATGAGCAGTTCTTC. The genes are TRBV6-5 and TRBJ2-1; 11 positions match TRBD1. The CDR3 loop spans 17 amino acids. The germline CDR1 and CDR2 sequences are MNHEY and SVGAGI. The junction had 7 bases not matched to a gene; V was cut back by 0 bases and J by 6 bases.

The chain carries TRBV13 and TRBJ2-1; 12 bases are shared with TRBD2. This CDR3 region has 17 residues. The germline gives CDR1 PRHDT, CDR2 FYEKMQ (reference sequence). The V gene end was trimmed by 4 bases and the J gene end by 8 bases; junction bases not matched to a gene: 12. CDR3 nucleotides: TGTGCCAGCAGCTCTTTTCCCGGACTAGCGGGATGGCATGAGCAGTTCTTC. This codes for CASSSFPGLAGWHEQFF. The full variable domain, with the rest looked up from reference TRBV13 and TRBJ2-1, is AAGVIQSPRHLIKEKRETATLKCYPIPRHDTVYWYQQGPGQDPQFLISFYEKMQSDKGSIPDRFSAQQFSDYHSELNMSSLELGDSALYFCASSSFPGLAGWHEQFFGPGTRLTVL.

This clonotype was observed once. The chain couples TRBV29-1 to TRBJ2-3; D is undetermined. Trimming left V 5 bases short and J 9 bases short, with 15 bases between. In germline, CDR1 is SQVTM, CDR2 ANQGSEA. This CDR3 has 12 amino acids. The CDR3 here is CSVRVELRTQYF. CDR3 in DNA: TGCAGCGTTCGGGTTGAGTTGCGCACGCAGTATTTT.

The chain carries TRBV29-1 and TRBJ1-4; no firm D call. The CDR3 has 11 amino acids. Trimming pared 4 bases from V and 5 bases from J, leaving 5 bases between. The germline V gene encodes CDR1 SQVTM and CDR2 ANQGSEA. CDR3 region: CSVAENEKLFF. Written as DNA, the CDR3 is TGCAGCGTTGCAGAAAATGAAAAACTGTTTTTT.

The rearrangement uses TRBV23-1 and TRBJ2-2; D possibly corresponds to TRBD1 (6 bases). TRBV23-1 belongs to the ORF category, with a function that is uncertain. V was cut by 6 bases and J by 1 base, with 15 bases left in between. The CDR3 contains 16 residues. CDR3 DNA: TGCGCCAGCAGCCCGACAGGACCTCGGAACACCGGGGAGCTGTTTTTT. It specifies CASSPTGPRNTGELFF.

The chain recombines TRBV6-2 or TRBV6-3 with TRBJ1-1, with 8 bases that match TRBD1. Trimming took 6 bases from V and 6 from J; bases not matched to a gene: 0. CDR1 MNHEY and CDR2 SVGEGT come from the germline V gene. The CDR3 covers 11 residues. CDR3 region: CASRQGAEAFF. Written as DNA, the CDR3 is TGTGCCAGCAGACAGGGGGCTGAAGCTTTCTTT.

The gene calls are TRBV30 and TRBJ1-5, with D unresolved. This CDR3 has 13 residues. In germline, CDR1 is GTSNPN, CDR2 SVGIG (reference sequence). V shed 7 bases and J shed 3 bases, with 13 bases lying between them. The CDR3 sequence: CASAAGPNQPQHF. CDR3 DNA: TGTGCCTCCGCGGCCGGACCCAATCAGCCCCAGCATTTT.